This T cell receptor beta chain emerged from a study of blood T cell repertoires in COVID-19. The repertoire was sequenced with immunoSEQ multiplex PCR; TCRdb's copy has only in-frame clones and lacks some. The repertoire holds roughly 230,000 clones, with about nine tenths as singletons. Enrollees, roughly 18 to 89 years old, lived in some 24 US areas. This CDR3 contains 13 residues. Trimming removed 2 bases from V and 5 bases from J, with 9 bases in between. Looked up from germline, CDR1 is MNHEY and CDR2 is SMNVEV (reference sequence). Material: PBMCs or T cells enriched from blood (not recorded which). The receptor was derived from a woman aged 25 to 39 with acute COVID-19. This chain links TRBV27 with TRBJ1-1; D remains ambiguous. This CDR3 reads CASSLGRVTEAFF. Here the CDR3 DNA reads TGTGCCAGCAGTTTAGGGAGGGTGACTGAAGCTTTCTTT.